This T cell receptor (beta chain) was identified during a study of OX40 agonist ivuxolimab in advanced cancers. Study outcomes and limitations: Antigen specificity was not determined for the expanded peripheral T cells.

Comments on this clone: Its antigen remains unidentified.

CDR3 size: 14 residues. J gave up 3 bases and V 4 bases, and 5 bases lay outside the gene matches. The germline gives CDR1 SGHNT, CDR2 YYREEE (reference sequence). Method: immunoSEQ multiplex PCR; TCRdb's copy keeps in-frame clones and lacks some. This sample yields roughly 50,000 clones, of which roughly 90% are seen a single time; roughly 6% belongs to the top ten. The source material was CD4+ or CD8+ T cells sorted from blood, sampled in a trial of the OX40 agonist ivuxolimab. The TCR sequence derives from an adult with an advanced solid tumor such as melanoma, head and neck, liver or kidney cancer. The chain has TRBV5-4 and TRBJ2-7; TRBD1 aligns across 9 bases. The CDR3 nucleotides read TGTGCCAGCAGCCTACAGGGGGCGGGCTACGAGCAGTACGTC. This sequence encodes CASSLQGAGYEQYV.